The subject of this entry is one T cell receptor beta chain. The source of the sample is a study of graft-versus-host responses after intestinal transplantation. Plates contained about 200,000 CFSE-labeled responder cells and about 200,000 irradiated, violet-dye-labeled stimulator cells. The data were produced by immunoSEQ multiplex PCR, yet TCRdb's version contains in-frame clones alone and is incomplete. This sample has about 14,000 clones, with roughly a third found just once. The V and J ends lost 3 bases and 0 bases respectively, with 9 bases between them. The CDR3 loop spans 15 amino acids. The V gene's germline CDR1 is KGHSH and CDR2 LQKENI.

The material was alloreactive CD8+ T cells from a mixed lymphocyte reaction culture, obtained before intestinal transplant. Stated subset: CFSE-low proliferating T cells sorted from roughly 6-day pre-transplant mixed lymphocyte reaction (GvH or HvG direction). The chain has TRBV18 and TRBJ2-1; D gene ambiguous. The receptor's source is a human patient who received an intestinal transplant. CDR3 coding DNA: TGTGCCAGCTCACCCCTGGCAGGCTCCTACAATGAGCAGTTCTTC. Translated: CASSPLAGSYNEQFF. The full variable domain, completed using reference TRBV18 and TRBJ2-1, is NAGVMQNPRHLVRRRGQEARLRCSPMKGHSHVYWYRQLPEEGLKFMVYLQKENIIDESGMPKERFSAEFPKEGPSILRIQQVVRGDSAAYFCASSPLAGSYNEQFFGPGTRLTVL.